The next 5 T cell receptor beta chains were all read from a single sample in a study of early T cells in non-severe SARS-CoV-2 infection. MiXCR, run by TCRdb on the 5' RACE reads, gives a single entry per CDR3 protein. The sample records 50,000 to 65,000 distinct CDR3 sequences, over 9% being singletons. The input for sequencing was whole blood, taken at baseline. The receptor set was obtained from an adult who was a healthcare worker with PCR-confirmed SARS-CoV-2 infection or an uninfected control (not recorded which).

This clonotype was seen more than once but under ten times. V and J are TRBV6-1 and TRBJ2-2; 10 nucleotides line up with TRBD2. Germline V gives CDR1 MNHNS, CDR2 SASEGT. V was clipped by 6 bases and J by 2 bases; unmatched bases: 3. This CDR3 is 15 amino acids long. The CDR3 nucleotides read TGTGCCAGCAGGACTAGCGGGTACAACACCGGGGAGCTGTTTTTT. As protein: CASRTSGYNTGELFF.

This clonotype was detected only a few times. The V and J genes are TRBV6-6 and TRBJ2-3; TRBD2 matches at 13 bases. Unmatched junction bases numbered 5, after V lost 6 bases and J lost 2 bases. The germline V gene has CDR1 MNHNY and CDR2 SVGAGI (reference sequence). This CDR3 region has 16 residues. The CDR3 here is CASRGLAGDVTDTQYF. CDR3 DNA: TGTGCCAGCAGAGGACTAGCGGGGGATGTCACAGATACGCAGTATTTT.

In regard to this clonotype: One end of the junction does not line up with germline, which may come from a read error. The rearrangement joins TRBV13 to TRBJ2-1; D might be TRBD2 (6 bases). Germline CDR1 and CDR2: PRHDT and FYEKMQ (reference sequence). The CDR3 spans 15 residues. The DNA of the CDR3 is TGTGTCAGCCACCTTAGCGGAGATACCTACAATGAGCAGTTCTTC. It codes for CVSHLSGDTYNEQFF.

This clonotype has only a few counts. V gene TRBV20-1 combines with J gene TRBJ2-3, with a weak D call TRBD2 (5 bases). CDR1 is DFQATT and CDR2 is SNEGSKA in the germline V gene (reference sequence). V shed 3 bases and J shed 13 bases, with 14 bases lying between them. The CDR3 contains 11 residues. The DNA for the CDR3 is TGCAGTGCTAGGAGAGCGGTTGGAGAGTATTTT. It translates to CSARRAVGEYF.

The J gene is TRBJ2-1, the V gene TRBV12-3 or TRBV12-4; either TRBD1 or TRBD2 may fit D (5 bases each). V lost 5 bases to trimming and J lost 6 bases, with 14 bases between them. The CDR3 extends over 14 amino acids. The CDR3 DNA is TGTGCCAGCAGTCTTATCGGGACCGTCAATGAGCAGTTCTTC. It yields the protein CASSLIGTVNEQFF.